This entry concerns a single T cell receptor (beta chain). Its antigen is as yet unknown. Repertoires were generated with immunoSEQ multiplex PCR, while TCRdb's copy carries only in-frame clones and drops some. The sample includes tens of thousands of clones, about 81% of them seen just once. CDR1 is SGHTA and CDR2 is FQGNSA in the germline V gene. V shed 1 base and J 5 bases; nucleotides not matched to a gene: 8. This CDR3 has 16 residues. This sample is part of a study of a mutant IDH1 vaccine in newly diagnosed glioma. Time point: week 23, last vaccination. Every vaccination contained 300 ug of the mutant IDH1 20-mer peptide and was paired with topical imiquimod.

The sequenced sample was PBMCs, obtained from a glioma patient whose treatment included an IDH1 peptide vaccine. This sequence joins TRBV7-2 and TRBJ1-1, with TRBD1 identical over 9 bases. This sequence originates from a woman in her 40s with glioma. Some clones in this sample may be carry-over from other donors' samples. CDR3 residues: CASSLVQGAAGTEAFF. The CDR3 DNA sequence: TGTGCCAGCAGCTTAGTACAGGGGGCCGCAGGGACTGAAGCTTTCTTT.